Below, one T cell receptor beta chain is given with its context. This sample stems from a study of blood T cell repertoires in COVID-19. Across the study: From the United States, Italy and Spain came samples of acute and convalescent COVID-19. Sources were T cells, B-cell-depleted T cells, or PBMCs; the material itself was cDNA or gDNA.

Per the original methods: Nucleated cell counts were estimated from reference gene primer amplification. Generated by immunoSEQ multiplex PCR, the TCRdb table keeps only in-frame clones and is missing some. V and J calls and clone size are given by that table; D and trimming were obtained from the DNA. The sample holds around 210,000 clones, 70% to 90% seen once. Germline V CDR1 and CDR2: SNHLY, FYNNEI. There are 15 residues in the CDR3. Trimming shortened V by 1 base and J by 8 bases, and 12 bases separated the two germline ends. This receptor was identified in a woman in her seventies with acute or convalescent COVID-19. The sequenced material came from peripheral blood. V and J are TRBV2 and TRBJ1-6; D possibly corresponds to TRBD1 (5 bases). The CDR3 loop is CASSEGAGVYSPLHF. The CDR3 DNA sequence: TGTGCCAGCAGTGAAGGGGCGGGGGTCTATTCACCCCTCCACTTT.